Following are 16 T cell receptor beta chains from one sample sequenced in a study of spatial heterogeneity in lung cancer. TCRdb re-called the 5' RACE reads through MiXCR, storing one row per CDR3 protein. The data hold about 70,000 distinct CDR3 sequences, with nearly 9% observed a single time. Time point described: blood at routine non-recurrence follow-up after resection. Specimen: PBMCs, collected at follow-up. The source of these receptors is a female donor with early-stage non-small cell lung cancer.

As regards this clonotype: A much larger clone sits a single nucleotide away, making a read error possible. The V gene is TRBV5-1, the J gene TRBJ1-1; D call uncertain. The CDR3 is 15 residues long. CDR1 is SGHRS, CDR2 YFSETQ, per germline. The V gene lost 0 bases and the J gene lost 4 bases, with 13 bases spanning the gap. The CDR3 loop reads CASSLADEASTEAFF. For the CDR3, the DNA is TGCGCCAGCAGCTTGGCCGATGAGGCGAGCACTGAAGCTTTCTTT.

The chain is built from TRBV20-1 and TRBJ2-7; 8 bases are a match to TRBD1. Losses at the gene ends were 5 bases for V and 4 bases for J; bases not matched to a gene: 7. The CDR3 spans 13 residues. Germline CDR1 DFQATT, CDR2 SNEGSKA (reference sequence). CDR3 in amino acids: CSAPGQANYEQYF. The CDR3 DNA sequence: TGCAGTGCTCCGGGACAGGCGAATTACGAGCAGTACTTC.

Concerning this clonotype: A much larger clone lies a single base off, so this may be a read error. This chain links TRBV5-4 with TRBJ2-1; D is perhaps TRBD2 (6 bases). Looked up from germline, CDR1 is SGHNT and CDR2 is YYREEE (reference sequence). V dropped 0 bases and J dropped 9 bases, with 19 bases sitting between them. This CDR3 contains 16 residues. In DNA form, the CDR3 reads TGTGCCAGCAGCTTGGCACGACTAGGCCTAATCATTGAGCAGTTCTTC. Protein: CASSLARLGLIIEQFF.

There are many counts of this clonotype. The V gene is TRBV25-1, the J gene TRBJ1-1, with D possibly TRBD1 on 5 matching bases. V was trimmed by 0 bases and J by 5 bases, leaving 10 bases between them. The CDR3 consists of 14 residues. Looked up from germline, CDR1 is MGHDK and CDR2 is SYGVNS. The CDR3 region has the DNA TGTGCCAGCAGTGAATATGCTAGGGGTACTGAAGCTTTCTTT. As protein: CASSEYARGTEAFF.

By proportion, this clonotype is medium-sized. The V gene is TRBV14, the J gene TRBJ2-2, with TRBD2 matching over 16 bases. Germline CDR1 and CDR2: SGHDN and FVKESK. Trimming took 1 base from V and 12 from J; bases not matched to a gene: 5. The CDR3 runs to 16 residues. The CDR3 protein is CASSQVMGLAGGKLFF. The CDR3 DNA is TGTGCCAGCAGCCAAGTCATGGGACTAGCGGGAGGGAAGCTGTTTTTT.

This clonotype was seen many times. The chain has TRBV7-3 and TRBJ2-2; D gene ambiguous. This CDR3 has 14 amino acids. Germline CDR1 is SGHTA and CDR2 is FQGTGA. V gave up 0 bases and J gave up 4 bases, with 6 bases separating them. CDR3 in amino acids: CASSLTTVTGELFF. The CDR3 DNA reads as TGTGCCAGCAGCTTAACAACTGTCACCGGGGAGCTGTTTTTT.

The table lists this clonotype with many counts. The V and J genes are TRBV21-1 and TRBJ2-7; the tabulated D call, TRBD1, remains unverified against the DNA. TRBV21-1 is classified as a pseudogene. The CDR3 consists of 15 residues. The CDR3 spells CASSTGDRSTYEQYF. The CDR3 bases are TGTGCCAGCAGCACCGGGGACAGGTCTACCTACGAGCAGTACTTC.

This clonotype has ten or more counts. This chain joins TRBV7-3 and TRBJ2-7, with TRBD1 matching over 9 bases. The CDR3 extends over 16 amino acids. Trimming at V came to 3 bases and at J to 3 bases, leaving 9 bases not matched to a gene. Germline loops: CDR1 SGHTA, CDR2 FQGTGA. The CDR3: CASSLGPATGGYEQYF. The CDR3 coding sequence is TGTGCCAGCAGCTTGGGCCCCGCGACAGGGGGCTACGAGCAGTACTTC.

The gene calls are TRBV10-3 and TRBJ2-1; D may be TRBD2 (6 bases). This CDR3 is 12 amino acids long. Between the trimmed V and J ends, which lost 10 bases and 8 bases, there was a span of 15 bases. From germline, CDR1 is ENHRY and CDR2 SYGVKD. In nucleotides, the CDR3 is TGTGCCACACAACGACTAGGGGATGAGCAGTTCTTC. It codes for CATQRLGDEQFF.

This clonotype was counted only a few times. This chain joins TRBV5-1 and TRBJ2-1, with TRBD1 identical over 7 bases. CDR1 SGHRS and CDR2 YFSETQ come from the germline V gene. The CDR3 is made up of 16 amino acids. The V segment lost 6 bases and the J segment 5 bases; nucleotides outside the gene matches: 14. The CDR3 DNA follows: TGCGCCAGCACCATACTCTGGGACAGCAATAACAATGAGCAGTTCTTC. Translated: CASTILWDSNNNEQFF. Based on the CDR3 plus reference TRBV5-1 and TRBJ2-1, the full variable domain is KAGVTQTPRYLIKTRGQQVTLSCSPISGHRSVSWYQQTPGQGLQFLFEYFSETQRNKGNFPGRFSGRQFSNSRSEMNVSTLELGDSALYLCASTILWDSNNNEQFFGPGTRLTVL.

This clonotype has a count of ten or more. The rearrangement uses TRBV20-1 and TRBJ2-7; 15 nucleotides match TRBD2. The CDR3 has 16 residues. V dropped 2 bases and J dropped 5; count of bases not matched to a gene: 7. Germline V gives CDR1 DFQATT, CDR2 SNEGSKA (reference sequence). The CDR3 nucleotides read TGCAGTGCTAGACCCGGACTAGCGGGAGGGCCAGACGAGCAGTACTTC. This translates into CSARPGLAGGPDEQYF.

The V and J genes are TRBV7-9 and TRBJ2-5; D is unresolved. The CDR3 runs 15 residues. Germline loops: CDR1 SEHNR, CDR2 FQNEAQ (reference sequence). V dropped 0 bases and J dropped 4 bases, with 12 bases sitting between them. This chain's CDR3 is CASSLALRSIETQYF. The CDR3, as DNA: TGTGCCAGCAGCTTAGCCCTACGGTCAATAGAGACCCAGTACTTC.

CDR3 region: CASSYKSTGMNTEAFF. The CDR3 DNA follows: TGCGCCAGCAGCTACAAATCGACAGGAATGAACACTGAAGCTTTCTTT. The J gene is TRBJ1-1, the V gene TRBV5-1, with a weak D call TRBD1 (6 bases). V was cut by 3 bases and J by 0 bases, with 15 bases left in between. Germline CDR1 SGHRS, CDR2 YFSETQ. This CDR3 comprises 16 residues.

The CDR3 DNA is TGTGCCAGCAGCTTTGGGGGAAGAGAGCAGTTCTTC. It is translated as CASSFGGREQFF. This chain joins TRBV7-2 and TRBJ2-1; D may correspond to TRBD1 or TRBD2 (5 bases each). The CDR3 contains 12 residues. The V gene lost 3 bases and the J gene lost 10 bases, with 10 bases spanning the gap. The germline CDR1 and CDR2 sequences are SGHTA and FQGNSA.

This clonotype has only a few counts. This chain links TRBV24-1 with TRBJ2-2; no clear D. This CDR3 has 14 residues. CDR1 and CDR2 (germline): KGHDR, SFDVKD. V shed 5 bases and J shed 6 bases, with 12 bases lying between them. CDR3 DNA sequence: TGTGCCACCAGTGGAGGCCTTCAAGCCGGGGAGCTGTTTTTT. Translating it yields CATSGGLQAGELFF.

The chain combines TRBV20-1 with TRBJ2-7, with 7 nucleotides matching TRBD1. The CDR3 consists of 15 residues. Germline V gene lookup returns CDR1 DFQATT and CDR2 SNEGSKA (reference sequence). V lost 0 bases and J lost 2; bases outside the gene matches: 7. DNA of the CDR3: TGCAGTGCTAGAGACGGCGACAGGGCTACCTACGAGCAGTACTTC. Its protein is CSARDGDRATYEQYF.